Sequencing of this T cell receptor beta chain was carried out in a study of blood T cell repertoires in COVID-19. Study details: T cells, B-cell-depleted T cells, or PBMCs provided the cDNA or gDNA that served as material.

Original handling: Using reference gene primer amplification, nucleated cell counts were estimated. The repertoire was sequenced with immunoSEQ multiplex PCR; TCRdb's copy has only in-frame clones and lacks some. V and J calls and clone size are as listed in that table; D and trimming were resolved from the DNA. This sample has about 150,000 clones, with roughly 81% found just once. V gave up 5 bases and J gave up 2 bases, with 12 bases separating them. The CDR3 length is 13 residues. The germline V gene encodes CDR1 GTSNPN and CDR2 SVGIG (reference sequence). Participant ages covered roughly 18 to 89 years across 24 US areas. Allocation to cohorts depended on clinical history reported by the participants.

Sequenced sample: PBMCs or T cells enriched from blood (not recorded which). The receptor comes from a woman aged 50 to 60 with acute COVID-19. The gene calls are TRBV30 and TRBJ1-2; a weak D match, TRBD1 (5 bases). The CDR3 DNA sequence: TGTGCCTGGGTAAGGAGGGACAACTATGGCTACACCTTC. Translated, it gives CAWVRRDNYGYTF. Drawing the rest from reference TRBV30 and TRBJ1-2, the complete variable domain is SQTIHQWPATLVQPVGSPLSLECTVEGTSNPNLYWYRQAAGRGLQLLFYSVGIGQISSEVPQNLSASRPQDRQFILSSKKLLLSDSGFYLCAWVRRDNYGYTFGSGTRLTVV.